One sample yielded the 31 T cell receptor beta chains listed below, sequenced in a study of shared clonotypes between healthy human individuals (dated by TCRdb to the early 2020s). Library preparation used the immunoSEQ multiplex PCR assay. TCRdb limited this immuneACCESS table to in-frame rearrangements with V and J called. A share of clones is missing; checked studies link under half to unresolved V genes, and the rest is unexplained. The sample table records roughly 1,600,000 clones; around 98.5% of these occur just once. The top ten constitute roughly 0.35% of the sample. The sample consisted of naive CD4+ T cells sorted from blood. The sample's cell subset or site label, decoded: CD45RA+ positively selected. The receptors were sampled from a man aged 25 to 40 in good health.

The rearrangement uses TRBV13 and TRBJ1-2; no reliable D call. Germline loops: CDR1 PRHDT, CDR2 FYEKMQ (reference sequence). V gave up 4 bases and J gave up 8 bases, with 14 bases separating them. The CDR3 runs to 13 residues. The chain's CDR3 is CASSSYTSVGYTF. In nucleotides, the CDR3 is TGTGCCAGCAGCTCCTACACCTCGGTAGGCTACACCTTC.

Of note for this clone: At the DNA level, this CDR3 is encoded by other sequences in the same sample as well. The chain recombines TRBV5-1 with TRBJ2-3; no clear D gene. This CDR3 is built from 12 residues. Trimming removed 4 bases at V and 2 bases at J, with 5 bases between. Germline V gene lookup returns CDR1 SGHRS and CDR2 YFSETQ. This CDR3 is CASSRDTDTQYF. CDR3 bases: TGCGCCAGCAGCCGAGACACAGATACGCAGTATTTT. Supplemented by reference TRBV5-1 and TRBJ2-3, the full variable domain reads KAGVTQTPRYLIKTRGQQVTLSCSPISGHRSVSWYQQTPGQGLQFLFEYFSETQRNKGNFPGRFSGRQFSNSRSEMNVSTLELGDSALYLCASSRDTDTQYFGPGTRLTVL.

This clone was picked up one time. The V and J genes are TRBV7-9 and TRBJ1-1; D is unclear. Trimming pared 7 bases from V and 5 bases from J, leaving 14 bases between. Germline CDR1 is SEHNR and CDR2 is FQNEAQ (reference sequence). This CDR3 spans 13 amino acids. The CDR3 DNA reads TGTGCCAGCACCCCTATTGGGAGGACTGAAGCTTTCTTT. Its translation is CASTPIGRTEAFF.

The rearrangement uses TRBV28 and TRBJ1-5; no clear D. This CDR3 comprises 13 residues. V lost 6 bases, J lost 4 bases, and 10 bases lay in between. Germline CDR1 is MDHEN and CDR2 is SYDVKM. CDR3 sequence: CASRTDKNQPQHF. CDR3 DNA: TGTGCCAGCAGAACCGACAAGAATCAGCCCCAGCATTTT.

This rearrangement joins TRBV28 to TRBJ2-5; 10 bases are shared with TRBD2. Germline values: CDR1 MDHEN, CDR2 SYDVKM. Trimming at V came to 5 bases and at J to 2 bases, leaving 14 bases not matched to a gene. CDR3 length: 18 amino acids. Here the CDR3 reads CASSPTSGLTAIQETQYF. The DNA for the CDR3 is TGTGCCAGCAGTCCGACTAGCGGGTTGACTGCAATTCAAGAGACCCAGTACTTC.

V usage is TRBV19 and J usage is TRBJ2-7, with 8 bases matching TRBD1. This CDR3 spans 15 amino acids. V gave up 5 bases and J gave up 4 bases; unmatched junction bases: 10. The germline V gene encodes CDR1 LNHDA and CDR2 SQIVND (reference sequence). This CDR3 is CASSQPQGAFYEQYF. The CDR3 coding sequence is TGTGCCAGTAGTCAGCCTCAGGGGGCGTTTTACGAGCAGTACTTC.

CDR3 DNA: TGTGCCAGCAGTTTCCCTTCTCACGGGACCCCCACCTACGAGCAGTACTTC. This encodes CASSFPSHGTPTYEQYF. The chain joins TRBV28 to TRBJ2-7; D is tentatively TRBD1 or TRBD2 (5 bases each). The length of the CDR3 is 17 residues. Per germline, CDR1 MDHEN and CDR2 SYDVKM. The V end was cut by 3 bases, the J end by 2 bases, with 20 bases between.

Here the CDR3 reads CSVDTAGVSDTQYF. The CDR3 DNA reads as TGCAGCGTTGATACAGCGGGAGTGAGCGATACGCAGTATTTT. V and J are TRBV29-1 and TRBJ2-3, with 8 bases identical to TRBD2. The length of the CDR3 is 14 residues. After removal of 3 bases from V and 6 bases from J, the junction contained 8 bases not matched to a gene. Germline CDR1 and CDR2: SQVTM and ANQGSEA.

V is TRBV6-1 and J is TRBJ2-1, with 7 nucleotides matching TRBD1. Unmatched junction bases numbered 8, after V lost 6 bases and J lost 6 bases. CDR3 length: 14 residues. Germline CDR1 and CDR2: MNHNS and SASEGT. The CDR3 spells CASRMTNRGNEQFF. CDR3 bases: TGTGCCAGCAGGATGACCAACAGGGGCAATGAGCAGTTCTTC.

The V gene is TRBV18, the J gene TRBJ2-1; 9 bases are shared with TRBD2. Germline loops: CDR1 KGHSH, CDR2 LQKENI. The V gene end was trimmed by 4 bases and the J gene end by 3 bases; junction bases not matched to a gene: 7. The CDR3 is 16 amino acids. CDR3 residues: CASSRWSGRNYNEQFF. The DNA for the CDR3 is TGTGCCAGCTCACGTTGGAGCGGGAGGAACTACAATGAGCAGTTCTTC. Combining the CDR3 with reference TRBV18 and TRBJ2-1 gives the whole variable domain NAGVMQNPRHLVRRRGQEARLRCSPMKGHSHVYWYRQLPEEGLKFMVYLQKENIIDESGMPKERFSAEFPKEGPSILRIQQVVRGDSAAYFCASSRWSGRNYNEQFFGPGTRLTVL.

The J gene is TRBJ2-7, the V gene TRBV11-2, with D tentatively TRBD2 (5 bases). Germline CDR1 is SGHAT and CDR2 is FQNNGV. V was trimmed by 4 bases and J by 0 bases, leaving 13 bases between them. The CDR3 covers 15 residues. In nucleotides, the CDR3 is TGTGCCAGCAGCTCTGAGGGCCCGAGCTCCTACGAGCAGTACTTC. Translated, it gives CASSSEGPSSYEQYF.

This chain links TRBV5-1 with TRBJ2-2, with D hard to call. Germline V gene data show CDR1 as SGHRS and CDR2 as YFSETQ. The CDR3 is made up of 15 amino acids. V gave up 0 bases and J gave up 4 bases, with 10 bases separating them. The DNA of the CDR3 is TGCGCCAGCAGCTTGGGGGATCTCGGCACCGGGGAGCTGTTTTTT. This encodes CASSLGDLGTGELFF. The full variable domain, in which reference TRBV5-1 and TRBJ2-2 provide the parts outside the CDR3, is KAGVTQTPRYLIKTRGQQVTLSCSPISGHRSVSWYQQTPGQGLQFLFEYFSETQRNKGNFPGRFSGRQFSNSRSEMNVSTLELGDSALYLCASSLGDLGTGELFFGEGSRLTVL.

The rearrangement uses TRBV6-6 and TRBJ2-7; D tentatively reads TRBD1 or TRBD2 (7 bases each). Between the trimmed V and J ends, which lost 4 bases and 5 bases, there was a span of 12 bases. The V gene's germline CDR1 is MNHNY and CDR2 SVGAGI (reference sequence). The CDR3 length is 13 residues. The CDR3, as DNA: TGTGCCAGCAGTTTAGCAGGGGGGGACGAGCAGTACTTC. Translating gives CASSLAGGDEQYF.

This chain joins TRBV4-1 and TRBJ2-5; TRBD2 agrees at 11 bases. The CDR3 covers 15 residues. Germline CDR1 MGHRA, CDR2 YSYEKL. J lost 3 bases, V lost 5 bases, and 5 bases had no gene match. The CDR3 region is CASSRGTSGEETQYF. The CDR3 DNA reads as TGCGCCAGCAGCAGAGGGACTAGCGGTGAAGAGACCCAGTACTTC.

In DNA, the CDR3 is TGTGCCAGCTCACCAATTACAGGCTTAGACAACGAGCAGTACTTC. Protein: CASSPITGLDNEQYF. The chain has TRBV18 and TRBJ2-7; tentatively, D is TRBD1 (5 bases). Germline assignment: CDR1 KGHSH and CDR2 LQKENI. V lost 2 bases and J 5 bases, leaving 16 bases between the germline ends. This CDR3 has 15 amino acids.

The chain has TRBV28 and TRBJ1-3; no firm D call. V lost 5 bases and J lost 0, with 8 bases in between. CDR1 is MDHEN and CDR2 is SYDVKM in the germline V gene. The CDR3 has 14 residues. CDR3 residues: CASSPAVSGNTIYF. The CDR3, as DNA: TGTGCCAGCAGTCCGGCAGTCTCTGGAAACACCATATATTTT.

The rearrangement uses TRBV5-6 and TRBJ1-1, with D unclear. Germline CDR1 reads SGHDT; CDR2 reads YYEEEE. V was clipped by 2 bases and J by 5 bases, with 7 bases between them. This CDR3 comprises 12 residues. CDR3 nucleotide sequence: TGTGCCAGCAGCTTTCAGCTAACTGAAGCTTTCTTT. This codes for CASSFQLTEAFF.

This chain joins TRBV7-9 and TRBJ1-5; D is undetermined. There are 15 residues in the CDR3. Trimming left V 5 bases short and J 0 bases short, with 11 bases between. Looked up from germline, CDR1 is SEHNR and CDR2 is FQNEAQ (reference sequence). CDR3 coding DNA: TGTGCCAGCAGCCCAGACTACAGTAGCAATCAGCCCCAGCATTTT. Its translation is CASSPDYSSNQPQHF.

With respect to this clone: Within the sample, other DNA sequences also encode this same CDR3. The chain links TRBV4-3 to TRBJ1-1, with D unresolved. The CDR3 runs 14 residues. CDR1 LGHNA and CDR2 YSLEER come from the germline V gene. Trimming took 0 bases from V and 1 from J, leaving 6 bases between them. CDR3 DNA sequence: TGCGCCAGCAGCCAAGAGGGAAGGAACACTGAAGCTTTCTTT. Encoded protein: CASSQEGRNTEAFF.

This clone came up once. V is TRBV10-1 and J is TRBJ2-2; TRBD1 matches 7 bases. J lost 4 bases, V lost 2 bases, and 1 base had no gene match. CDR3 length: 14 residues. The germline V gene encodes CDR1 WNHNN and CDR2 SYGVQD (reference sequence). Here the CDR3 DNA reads TGCGCCAGCAGTGAGGCAGGGGGCACCGGGGAGCTGTTTTTT. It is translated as CASSEAGGTGELFF.

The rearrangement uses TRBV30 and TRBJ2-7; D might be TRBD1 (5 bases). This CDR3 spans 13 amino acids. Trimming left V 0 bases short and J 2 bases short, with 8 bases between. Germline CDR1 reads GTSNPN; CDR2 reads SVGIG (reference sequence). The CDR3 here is CAWSVTGTYEQYF. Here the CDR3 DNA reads TGTGCCTGGAGTGTAACAGGAACCTACGAGCAGTACTTC.

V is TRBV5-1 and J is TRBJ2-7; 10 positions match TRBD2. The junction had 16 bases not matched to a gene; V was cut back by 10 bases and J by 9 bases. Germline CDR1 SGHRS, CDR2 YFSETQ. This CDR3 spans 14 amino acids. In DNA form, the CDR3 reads TGCGCCTCAACGGAGCGGGAGGGGGCCAGGGGGCAGTACTTC. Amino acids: CASTEREGARGQYF.

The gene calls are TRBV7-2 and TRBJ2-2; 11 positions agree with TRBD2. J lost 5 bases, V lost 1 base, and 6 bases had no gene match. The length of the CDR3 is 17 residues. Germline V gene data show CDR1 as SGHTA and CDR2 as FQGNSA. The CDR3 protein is CASSLGSGRAKTGELFF. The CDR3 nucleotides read TGTGCCAGCAGCTTAGGTAGCGGGAGGGCCAAAACCGGGGAGCTGTTTTTT.

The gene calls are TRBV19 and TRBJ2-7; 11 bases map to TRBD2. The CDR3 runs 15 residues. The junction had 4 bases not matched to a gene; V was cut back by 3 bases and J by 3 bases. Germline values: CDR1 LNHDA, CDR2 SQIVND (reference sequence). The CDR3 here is CASSILAGGIYEQYF. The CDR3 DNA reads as TGTGCCAGTAGTATTCTAGCGGGAGGAATCTACGAGCAGTACTTC.

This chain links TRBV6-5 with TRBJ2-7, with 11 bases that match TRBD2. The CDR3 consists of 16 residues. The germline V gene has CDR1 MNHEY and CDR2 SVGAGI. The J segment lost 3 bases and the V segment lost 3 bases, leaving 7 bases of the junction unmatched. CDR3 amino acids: CASSYRLAGGLYEQYF. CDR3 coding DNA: TGTGCCAGCAGTTATAGGCTAGCGGGAGGTCTCTACGAGCAGTACTTC.

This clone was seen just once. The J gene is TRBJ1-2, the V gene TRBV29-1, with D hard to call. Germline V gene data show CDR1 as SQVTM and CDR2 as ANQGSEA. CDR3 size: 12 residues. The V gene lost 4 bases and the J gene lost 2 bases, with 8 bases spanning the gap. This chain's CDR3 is CSVAGGNYGYTF. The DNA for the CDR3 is TGCAGCGTTGCAGGCGGCAACTATGGCTACACCTTC.

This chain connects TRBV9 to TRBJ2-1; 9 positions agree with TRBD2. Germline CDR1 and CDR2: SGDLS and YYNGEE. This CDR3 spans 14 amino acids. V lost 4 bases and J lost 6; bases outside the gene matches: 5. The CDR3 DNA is TGTGCCAGCAGCACTCGGCGGGGGGGCAATGAGCAGTTCTTC. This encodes CASSTRRGGNEQFF.

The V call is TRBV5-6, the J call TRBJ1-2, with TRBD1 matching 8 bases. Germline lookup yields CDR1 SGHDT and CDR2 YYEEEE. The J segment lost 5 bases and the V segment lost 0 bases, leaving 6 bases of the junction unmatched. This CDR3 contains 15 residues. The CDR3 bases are TGTGCCAGCAGCTTGGTCGCAGGGGGCGGGTATGGCTACACCTTC. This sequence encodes CASSLVAGGGYGYTF.

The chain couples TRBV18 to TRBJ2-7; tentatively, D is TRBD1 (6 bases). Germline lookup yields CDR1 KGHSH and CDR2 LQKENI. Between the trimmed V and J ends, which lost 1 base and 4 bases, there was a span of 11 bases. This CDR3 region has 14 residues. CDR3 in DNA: TGTGCCAGCTCACCACGTCAACAGGGATACGAGCAGTACTTC. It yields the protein CASSPRQQGYEQYF.

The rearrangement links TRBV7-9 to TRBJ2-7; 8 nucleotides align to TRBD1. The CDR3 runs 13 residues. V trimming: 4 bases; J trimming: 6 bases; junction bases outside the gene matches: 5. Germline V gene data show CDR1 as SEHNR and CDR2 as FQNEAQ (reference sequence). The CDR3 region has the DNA TGTGCCAGCAGCTCGGACAGGGCTGGCGAGCAGTACTTC. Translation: CASSSDRAGEQYF.

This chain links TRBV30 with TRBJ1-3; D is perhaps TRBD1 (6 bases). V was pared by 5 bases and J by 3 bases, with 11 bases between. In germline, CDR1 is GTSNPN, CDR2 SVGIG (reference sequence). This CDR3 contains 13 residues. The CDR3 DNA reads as TGTGCCTGGGACAGGAGTGGTGGAAACACCATATATTTT. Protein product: CAWDRSGGNTIYF.